These 17 T cell receptor beta chains were all obtained from the same sample, sequenced in a study of blood T cell repertoires in COVID-19. Only in-frame clones appear in the TCRdb table, and some are missing; sequencing was by immunoSEQ multiplex PCR. The table lists under 250,000 clones, roughly 82% of them singletons, with about 12% in the top ten. The specimen was peripheral blood. These receptors were taken from an older man with acute or convalescent COVID-19.

The rearrangement joins TRBV5-8 to TRBJ1-2, with 8 bases matching TRBD1. The CDR3 extends over 12 amino acids. Per germline, CDR1 SGHTS and CDR2 YDEGEE. V trimming: 4 bases; J trimming: 9 bases; junction bases outside the gene matches: 5. The CDR3 reads CASSPGQGSYTF. CDR3 bases: TGTGCCAGCAGCCCAGGACAGGGAAGCTACACCTTC.

The V and J genes are TRBV14 and TRBJ1-3, with D unresolved. V was shortened by 4 bases and J by 4 bases, with 5 bases between the two germline ends. The germline CDR1 and CDR2 sequences are SGHDN and FVKESK. The CDR3 has 12 amino acids. As DNA, the CDR3 is TGTGCCAGCAGCCCCTCGGGAAACACCATATATTTT. It yields the protein CASSPSGNTIYF.

The CDR3 coding sequence is TGTGCCAGCACCTGGACAGGGGACTACGAGCAGTACTTC. Encoded protein: CASTWTGDYEQYF. V and J are TRBV2 and TRBJ2-7; 9 bases fit TRBD1. Germline V gene data show CDR1 as SNHLY and CDR2 as FYNNEI. This CDR3 has 13 amino acids. J lost 3 bases, V lost 7 bases, and 4 bases had no gene match.

The chain is built from TRBV2 and TRBJ2-5; no reliable D call. With 5 bases removed from V and 2 bases from J, the gap between germline ends came to 9 bases. The CDR3 is 13 amino acids. The V gene's germline CDR1 is SNHLY and CDR2 FYNNEI. The CDR3 spells CASSLNRQETQYF. As DNA, the CDR3 is TGTGCCAGCAGTCTGAACAGACAAGAGACCCAGTACTTC.

As regards this clone: The sample has other DNA sequences that encode this CDR3 too. V is TRBV12-3 or TRBV12-4 and J is TRBJ2-3, with 7 bases that match TRBD2. Losses at the gene ends were 3 bases for V and 4 bases for J; bases not matched to a gene: 1. This CDR3 comprises 13 residues. Here the CDR3 reads CASSFGGADTQYF. The DNA for the CDR3 is TGTGCCAGCAGTTTTGGGGGGGCAGATACGCAGTATTTT.

Comment on this clone: The same CDR3 is also encoded by other DNA sequences in this sample. The V gene is TRBV5-1, the J gene TRBJ1-5; D call uncertain. This CDR3 has 14 residues. The germline V gene has CDR1 SGHRS and CDR2 YFSETQ. The ends were cut back, 0 bases at V and 5 bases at J, with 9 bases in the middle. CDR3 sequence reads: CASSLGGLDQPQHF. As DNA, the CDR3 is TGCGCCAGCAGCTTGGGAGGGCTGGATCAGCCCCAGCATTTT.

This clone was observed a handful of times. The rearrangement links TRBV3-1 (or the pseudogene TRBV3-2) to TRBJ2-7, with D maybe TRBD1 (7 bases). The CDR3 is 16 residues long. CDR1 and CDR2 from the germline V gene are LGHDT and YNNKEL (reference sequence). Between the trimmed V and J ends, which lost 1 base and 2 bases, there was a span of 15 bases. In DNA, the CDR3 is TGTGCCAGCAGCCAAGCTGGCAGGGGGGTAACCTACGAGCAGTACTTC. Translating it yields CASSQAGRGVTYEQYF.

The chain has TRBV5-4 and TRBJ2-4, with 8 bases identical to TRBD1. The CDR3 length is 14 residues. CDR1 and CDR2 from the germline V gene are SGHNT and YYREEE (reference sequence). J lost 6 bases, V lost 4 bases, and 6 bases had no gene match. The CDR3 region has the DNA TGTGCCAGCAGCCCCGACAGGGGCGGAAACATTCAGTACTTC. Translation gives CASSPDRGGNIQYF. The whole variable domain, remainder taken from reference TRBV5-4 and TRBJ2-4, is ETGVTQSPTHLIKTRGQQVTLRCSSQSGHNTVSWYQQALGQGPQFIFQYYREEENGRGNFPPRFSGLQFPNYSSELNVNALELDDSALYLCASSPDRGGNIQYFGAGTRLSVL.

This chain joins TRBV3-1 (or the pseudogene TRBV3-2) and TRBJ1-2; no clear D. V dropped 4 bases and J dropped 1 base, with 7 bases sitting between them. Germline assignment: CDR1 LGHDT and CDR2 YNNKEL (reference sequence). The CDR3 has 13 residues. CDR3 residues: CASSPGSNYGYTF. The CDR3, as DNA: TGTGCCAGCAGCCCCGGGAGTAACTATGGCTACACCTTC.

The V call is TRBV7-9, the J call TRBJ2-7, with 8 bases that match TRBD2. The CDR3 consists of 15 residues. Germline-derived CDR1 and CDR2 are SEHNR and FQNEAQ (reference sequence). Trimming removed 6 bases from V and 4 bases from J; junction bases left unmatched: 11. The CDR3 coding sequence is TGTGCCAGCAGTCCCCGGGAGGGGGGGGTTTACGAGCAGTACTTC. It encodes CASSPREGGVYEQYF.

The rearrangement uses TRBV7-2 and TRBJ1-2; TRBD1 matches 9 bases. Per germline, CDR1 SGHTA and CDR2 FQGNSA. The CDR3 has 15 residues. The trim removed 5 bases at V and 3 bases at J, leaving 7 bases unmatched. The CDR3 DNA sequence: TGTGCCAGCAGCCTCGACGGGACAGGGTACTATGGCTACACCTTC. It is translated as CASSLDGTGYYGYTF.

This chain uses TRBV4-2 with TRBJ1-3, with D unresolved. Deletions cut 0 bases from V and 1 base from J, with 7 bases between. Germline V gives CDR1 LGHNA, CDR2 YNFKEQ. The CDR3 covers 15 residues. CDR3 sequence: CASSQETGSGNTIYF. CDR3 sequence (DNA): TGTGCCAGCAGCCAAGAAACGGGGTCTGGAAACACCATATATTTT.

The chain carries TRBV11-2 and TRBJ2-3, with 9 bases lining up with TRBD2. Germline loops: CDR1 SGHAT, CDR2 FQNNGV. Germline trimming cut 7 bases from V and 5 bases from J; bases unmatched to any gene: 16. The CDR3 runs 17 residues. This CDR3 is CASTRRGLAGPKDTQYF. CDR3 in DNA: TGTGCCAGCACCCGAAGGGGTCTAGCGGGGCCTAAAGATACGCAGTATTTT.

This clone has a single count. The chain links TRBV5-1 to TRBJ2-1, with 10 bases aligning to TRBD1. The CDR3 extends over 15 amino acids. J was trimmed by 5 bases and V by 5 bases; bases with no gene match: 7. Per the germline V gene, CDR1 is SGHRS and CDR2 is YFSETQ. CDR3 amino acids: CASSGVGTGDNEQFF. In nucleotides, the CDR3 is TGCGCCAGCAGTGGAGTAGGGACAGGGGACAATGAGCAGTTCTTC. The whole variable domain, remainder taken from reference TRBV5-1 and TRBJ2-1, is KAGVTQTPRYLIKTRGQQVTLSCSPISGHRSVSWYQQTPGQGLQFLFEYFSETQRNKGNFPGRFSGRQFSNSRSEMNVSTLELGDSALYLCASSGVGTGDNEQFFGPGTRLTVL.

This clone has more than one count but fewer than ten. The chain couples TRBV28 to TRBJ1-5; 7 nucleotides align to TRBD1. V dropped 7 bases and J dropped 4; count of bases not matched to a gene: 10. Germline loops: CDR1 MDHEN, CDR2 SYDVKM. The CDR3 covers 15 residues. The CDR3: CASNTDGQENQPQHF. In DNA form, the CDR3 reads TGTGCCAGCAATACCGACGGACAGGAAAATCAGCCCCAGCATTTT.

The chain couples TRBV7-6 to TRBJ1-5; TRBD1 matches 7 bases. The CDR3 is made up of 14 amino acids. The germline gives CDR1 SGHVS, CDR2 FNYEAQ. Losses at the gene ends were 0 bases for V and 4 bases for J; bases not matched to a gene: 0. The CDR3 nucleotides read TGTGCCAGCAGCTTAGCCAGGGGGAATCAGCCCCAGCATTTT. It translates to CASSLARGNQPQHF.

V usage is TRBV19 and J usage is TRBJ2-3; the match to TRBD2 covers 14 bases. The CDR3 sequence is 19 residues long. Germline CDR1 is LNHDA and CDR2 is SQIVND (reference sequence). Germline trimming cut 6 bases from V and 4 bases from J; bases unmatched to any gene: 15. The CDR3 DNA sequence: TGTGCCAGTAGCCCAGGGACTAGCGGGAGAATCTTCGTAGCAGATACGCAGTATTTT. It is translated as CASSPGTSGRIFVADTQYF. Complete variable domain (other parts from reference TRBV19 and TRBJ2-3): DGGITQSPKYLFRKEGQNVTLSCEQNLNHDAMYWYRQDPGQGLRLIYYSQIVNDFQKGDIAEGYSVSREKKESFPLTVTSAQKNPTAFYLCASSPGTSGRIFVADTQYFGPGTRLTVL.